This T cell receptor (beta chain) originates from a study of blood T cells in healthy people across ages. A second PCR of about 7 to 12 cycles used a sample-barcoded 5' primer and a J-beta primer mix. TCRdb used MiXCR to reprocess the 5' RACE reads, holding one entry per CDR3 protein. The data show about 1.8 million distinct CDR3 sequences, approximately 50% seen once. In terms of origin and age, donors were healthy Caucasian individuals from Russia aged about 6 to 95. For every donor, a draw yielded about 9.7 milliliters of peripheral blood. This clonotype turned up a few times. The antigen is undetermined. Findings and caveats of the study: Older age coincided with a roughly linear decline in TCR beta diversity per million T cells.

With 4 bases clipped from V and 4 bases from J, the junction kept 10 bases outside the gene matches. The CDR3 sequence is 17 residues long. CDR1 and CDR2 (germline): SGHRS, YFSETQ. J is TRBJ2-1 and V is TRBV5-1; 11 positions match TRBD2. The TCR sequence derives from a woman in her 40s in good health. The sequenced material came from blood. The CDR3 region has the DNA TGCGCCAGCAGCGTGGCCCGACTAGCGGGAACGTACAATGAGCAGTTCTTC. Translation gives CASSVARLAGTYNEQFF.